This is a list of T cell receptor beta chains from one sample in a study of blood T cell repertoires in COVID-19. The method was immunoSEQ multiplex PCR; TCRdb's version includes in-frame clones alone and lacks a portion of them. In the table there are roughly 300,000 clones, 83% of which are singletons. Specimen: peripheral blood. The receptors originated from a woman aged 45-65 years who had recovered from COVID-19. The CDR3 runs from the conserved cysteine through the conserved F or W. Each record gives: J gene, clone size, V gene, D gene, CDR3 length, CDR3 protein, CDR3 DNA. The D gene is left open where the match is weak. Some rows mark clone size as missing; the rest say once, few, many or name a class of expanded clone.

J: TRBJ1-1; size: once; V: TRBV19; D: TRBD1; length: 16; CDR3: CASSFNRGLRGTEAFF; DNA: TGTGCCAGTAGTTTTAACAGGGGCTTAAGGGGCACTGAAGCTTTCTTT
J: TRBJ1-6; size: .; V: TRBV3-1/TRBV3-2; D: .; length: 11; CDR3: CASSQGVSLHF; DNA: TGTGCCAGCAGCCAAGGAGTGTCCCTCCACTTT
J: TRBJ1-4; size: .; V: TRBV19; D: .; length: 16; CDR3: CASSIVAVRPNEKLFF; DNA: TGTGCCAGTAGTATAGTAGCGGTTCGGCCTAATGAAAAACTGTTTTTT
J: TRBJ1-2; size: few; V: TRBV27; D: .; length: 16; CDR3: CASSLSKVRPGYGYTF; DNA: TGTGCCAGCAGTTTAAGTAAAGTAAGGCCGGGGTATGGCTACACCTTC
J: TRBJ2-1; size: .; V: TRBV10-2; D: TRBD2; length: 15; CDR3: CASSDWLAGANEQFF; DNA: TGCGCCAGCAGTGATTGGCTAGCGGGAGCAAATGAGCAGTTCTTC
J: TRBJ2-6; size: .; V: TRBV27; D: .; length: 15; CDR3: CASSLYSSGANVLTF; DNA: TGTGCCAGCAGTCTTTATAGCTCTGGGGCCAACGTCCTGACTTTC
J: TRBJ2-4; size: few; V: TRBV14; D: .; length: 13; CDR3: CASSEDSLNIQYF; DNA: TGTGCCAGCAGCGAGGATTCCCTAAACATTCAGTACTTC
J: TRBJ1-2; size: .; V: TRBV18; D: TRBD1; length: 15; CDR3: CASSPGQGGAYGYTF; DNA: TGTGCCAGCTCACCAGGGCAGGGGGGAGCCTATGGCTACACCTTC
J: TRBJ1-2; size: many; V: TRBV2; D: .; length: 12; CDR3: CASSELGYGYTF; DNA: TGTGCCAGCAGCGAGCTCGGCTATGGCTACACCTTC
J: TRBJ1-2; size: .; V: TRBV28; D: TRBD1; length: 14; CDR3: CASSLKGQGGGYTF; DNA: TGTGCCAGCAGCTTAAAGGGACAGGGGGGCGGCTACACCTTC
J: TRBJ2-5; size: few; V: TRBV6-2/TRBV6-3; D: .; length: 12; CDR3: CASSYPPQTQYF; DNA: TGTGCCAGCAGTTACCCCCCTCAGACCCAGTACTTC
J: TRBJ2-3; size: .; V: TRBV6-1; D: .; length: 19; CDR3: CASSESTGGSGGSTDTQYF; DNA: TGTGCCAGCAGTGAAAGTACAGGGGGGTCTGGCGGGAGTACAGATACGCAGTATTTT
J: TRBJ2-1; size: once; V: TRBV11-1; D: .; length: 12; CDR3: CASSLPTNEQFF; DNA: TGTGCCAGCAGCCTACCAACCAATGAGCAGTTCTTC
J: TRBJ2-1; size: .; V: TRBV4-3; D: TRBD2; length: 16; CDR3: CASSQELSGVYNEQFF; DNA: TGCGCCAGCAGCCAAGAGTTGAGCGGGGTCTACAATGAGCAGTTCTTC
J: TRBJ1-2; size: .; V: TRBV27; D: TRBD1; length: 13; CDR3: CASSPTGAYGYTF; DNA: TGTGCCAGCAGTCCCACAGGGGCCTATGGCTACACCTTC
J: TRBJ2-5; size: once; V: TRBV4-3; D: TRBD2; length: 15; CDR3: CASSQDGLAQAAQYF; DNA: TGCGCCAGCAGCCAAGATGGACTAGCGCAGGCGGCCCAGTACTTC
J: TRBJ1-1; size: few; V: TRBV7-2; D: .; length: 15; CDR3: CASSLSLSGSTEAFF; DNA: TGTGCCAGCAGCTTAAGTTTGTCAGGCAGCACTGAAGCTTTCTTT
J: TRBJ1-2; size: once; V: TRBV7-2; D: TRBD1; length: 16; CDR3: CASSSHPGQGFYGYTF; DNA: TGTGCCAGCAGCTCTCACCCGGGACAGGGGTTCTATGGCTACACCTTC
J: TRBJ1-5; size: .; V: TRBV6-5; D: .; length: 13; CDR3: CASRDRKNQPQHF; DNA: TGTGCCAGCAGGGACAGAAAAAATCAGCCCCAGCATTTT
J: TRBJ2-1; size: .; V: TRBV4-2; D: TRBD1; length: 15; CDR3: CASSQEGRQGAVELF; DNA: TGTGCCAGCAGCCAAGAGGGGCGACAGGGGGCGGTTGAACTCTTC
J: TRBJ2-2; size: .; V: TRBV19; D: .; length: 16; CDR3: CASRETGPSNTGELFF; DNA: TGTGCCAGTAGGGAAACAGGGCCTTCGAACACCGGGGAGCTGTTTTTT
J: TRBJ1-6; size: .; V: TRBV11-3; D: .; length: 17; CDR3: CASSPGGVFPYNSPLHF; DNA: TGTGCCAGCAGCCCGGGGGGGGTATTCCCCTATAATTCACCCCTCCACTTT
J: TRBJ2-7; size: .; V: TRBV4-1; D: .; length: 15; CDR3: CASSQGDLGGYEQYF; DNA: TGCGCCAGCAGCCAAGGAGACCTGGGGGGTTACGAGCAGTACTTC
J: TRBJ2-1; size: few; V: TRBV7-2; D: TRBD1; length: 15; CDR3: CASSHDRGEYNEQFF; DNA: TGTGCCAGCAGCCACGACAGGGGAGAGTACAATGAGCAGTTCTTC
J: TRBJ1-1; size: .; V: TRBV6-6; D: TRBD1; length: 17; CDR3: CASSHDRGWYMNTEAFF; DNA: TGTGCCAGCAGTCACGACAGGGGGTGGTACATGAACACTGAAGCTTTCTTT
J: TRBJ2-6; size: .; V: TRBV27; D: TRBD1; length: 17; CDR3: CASSLNRGAPGANVLTF; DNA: TGTGCCAGCAGTTTAAACAGGGGCGCCCCTGGGGCCAACGTCCTGACTTTC
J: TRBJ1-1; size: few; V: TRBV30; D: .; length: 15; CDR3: CAWDLIFHRDTEAFF; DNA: TGTGCCTGGGACTTAATTTTCCACAGGGACACTGAAGCTTTCTTT
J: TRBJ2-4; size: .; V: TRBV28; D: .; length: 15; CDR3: CASSLGQGGGNIQYF; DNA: TGTGCCAGCAGTTTAGGGCAGGGCGGAGGGAACATTCAGTACTTC
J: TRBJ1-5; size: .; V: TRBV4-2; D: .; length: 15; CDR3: CASSQEGDRNQPQHF; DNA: TGTGCCAGCAGCCAAGAAGGCGACAGAAATCAGCCCCAGCATTTT